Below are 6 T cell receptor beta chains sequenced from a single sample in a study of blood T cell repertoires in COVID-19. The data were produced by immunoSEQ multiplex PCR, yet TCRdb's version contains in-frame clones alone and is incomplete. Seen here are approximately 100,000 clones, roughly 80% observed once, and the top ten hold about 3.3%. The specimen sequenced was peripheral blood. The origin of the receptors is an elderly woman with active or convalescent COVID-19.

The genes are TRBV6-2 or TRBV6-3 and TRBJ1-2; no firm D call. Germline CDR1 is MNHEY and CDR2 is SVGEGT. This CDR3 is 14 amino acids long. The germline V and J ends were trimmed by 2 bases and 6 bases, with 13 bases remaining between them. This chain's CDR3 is CASSYEGGLNGYTF. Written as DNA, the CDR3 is TGTGCCAGCAGTTACGAGGGCGGCTTGAATGGCTACACCTTC.

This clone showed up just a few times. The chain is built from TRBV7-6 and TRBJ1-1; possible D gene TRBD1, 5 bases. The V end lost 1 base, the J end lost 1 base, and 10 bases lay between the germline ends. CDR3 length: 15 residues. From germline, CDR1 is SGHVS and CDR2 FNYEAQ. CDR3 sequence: CASSLGGVRNTEAFF. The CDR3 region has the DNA TGTGCCAGCAGCTTAGGGGGGGTAAGGAACACTGAAGCTTTCTTT.

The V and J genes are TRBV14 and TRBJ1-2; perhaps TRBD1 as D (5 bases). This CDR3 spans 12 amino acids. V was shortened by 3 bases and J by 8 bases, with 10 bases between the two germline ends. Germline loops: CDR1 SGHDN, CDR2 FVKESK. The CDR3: CASSHRTSGYTF. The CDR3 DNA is TGTGCCAGCAGCCATAGGACAAGCGGCTACACCTTC. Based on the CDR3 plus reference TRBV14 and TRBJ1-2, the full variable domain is EAGVTQFPSHSVIEKGQTVTLRCDPISGHDNLYWYRRVMGKEIKFLLHFVKESKQDESGMPNNRFLAERTGGTYSTLKVQPAELEDSGVYFCASSHRTSGYTFGSGTRLTVV.

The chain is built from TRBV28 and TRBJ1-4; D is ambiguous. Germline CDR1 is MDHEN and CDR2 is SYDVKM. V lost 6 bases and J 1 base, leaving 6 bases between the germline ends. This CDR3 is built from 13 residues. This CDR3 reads CASRPGTNEKLFF. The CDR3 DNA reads TGTGCCAGCAGACCGGGAACTAATGAAAAACTGTTTTTT.

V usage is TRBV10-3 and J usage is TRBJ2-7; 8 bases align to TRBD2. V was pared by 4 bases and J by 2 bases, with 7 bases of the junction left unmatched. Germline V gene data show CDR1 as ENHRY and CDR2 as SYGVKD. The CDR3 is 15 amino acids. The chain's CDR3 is CAISGFSGTTYEQYF. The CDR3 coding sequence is TGTGCCATCAGTGGATTTAGCGGGACGACCTACGAGCAGTACTTC.

The CDR3 sequence is CASSFYRTGAGADTQYF. The CDR3 DNA is TGTGCCAGCAGCTTTTACCGGACAGGGGCGGGTGCAGATACGCAGTATTTT. The chain carries TRBV11-2 and TRBJ2-3; TRBD1 matches at 9 bases. CDR1 and CDR2 from the germline V gene are SGHAT and FQNNGV. The V and J ends lost 3 bases and 4 bases, in that order; junction bases with no gene match: 11. The CDR3 is 17 amino acids.